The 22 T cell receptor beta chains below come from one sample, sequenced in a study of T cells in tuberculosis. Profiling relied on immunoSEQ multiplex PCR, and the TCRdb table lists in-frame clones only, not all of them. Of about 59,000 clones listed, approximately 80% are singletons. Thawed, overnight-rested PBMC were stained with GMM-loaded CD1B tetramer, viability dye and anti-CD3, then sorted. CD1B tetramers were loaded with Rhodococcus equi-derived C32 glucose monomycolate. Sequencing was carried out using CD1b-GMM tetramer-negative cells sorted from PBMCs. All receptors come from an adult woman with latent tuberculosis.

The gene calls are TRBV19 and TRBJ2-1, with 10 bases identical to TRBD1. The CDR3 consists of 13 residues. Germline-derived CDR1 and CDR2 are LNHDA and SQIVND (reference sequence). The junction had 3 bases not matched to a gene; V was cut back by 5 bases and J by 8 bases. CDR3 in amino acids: CASSDRGPDEQFF. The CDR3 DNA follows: TGTGCCAGTAGTGACAGGGGGCCGGATGAGCAGTTCTTC.

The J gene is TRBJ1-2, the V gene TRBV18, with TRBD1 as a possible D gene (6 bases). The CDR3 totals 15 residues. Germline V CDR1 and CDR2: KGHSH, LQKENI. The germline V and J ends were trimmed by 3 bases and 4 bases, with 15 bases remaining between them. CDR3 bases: TGTGCCAGCTCACCTAATAGACAGGAACTCTATGGCTACACCTTC. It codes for CASSPNRQELYGYTF.

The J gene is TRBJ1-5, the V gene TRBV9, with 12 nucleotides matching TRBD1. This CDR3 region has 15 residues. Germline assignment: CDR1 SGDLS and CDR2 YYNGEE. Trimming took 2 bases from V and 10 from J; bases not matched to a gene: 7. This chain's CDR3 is CASSVSGDRGRPQHF. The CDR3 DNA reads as TGTGCCAGCAGCGTCTCGGGGGACAGGGGGCGTCCCCAGCATTTT.

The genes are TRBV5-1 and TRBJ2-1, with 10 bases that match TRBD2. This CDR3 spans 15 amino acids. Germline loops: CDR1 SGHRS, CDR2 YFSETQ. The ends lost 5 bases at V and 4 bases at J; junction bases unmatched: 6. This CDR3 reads CASRLGLAPYNEQFF. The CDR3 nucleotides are TGCGCCAGCAGACTGGGACTAGCGCCTTACAATGAGCAGTTCTTC. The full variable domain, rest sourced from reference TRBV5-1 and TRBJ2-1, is KAGVTQTPRYLIKTRGQQVTLSCSPISGHRSVSWYQQTPGQGLQFLFEYFSETQRNKGNFPGRFSGRQFSNSRSEMNVSTLELGDSALYLCASRLGLAPYNEQFFGPGTRLTVL.

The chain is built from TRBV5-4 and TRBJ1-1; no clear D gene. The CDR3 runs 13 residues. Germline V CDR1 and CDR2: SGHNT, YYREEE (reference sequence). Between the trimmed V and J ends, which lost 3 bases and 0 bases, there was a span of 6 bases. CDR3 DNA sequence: TGTGCCAGCAGCTCAGTAATGAACACTGAAGCTTTCTTT. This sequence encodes CASSSVMNTEAFF. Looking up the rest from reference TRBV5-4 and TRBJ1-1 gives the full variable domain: ETGVTQSPTHLIKTRGQQVTLRCSSQSGHNTVSWYQQALGQGPQFIFQYYREEENGRGNFPPRFSGLQFPNYSSELNVNALELDDSALYLCASSSVMNTEAFFGQGTRLTVV.

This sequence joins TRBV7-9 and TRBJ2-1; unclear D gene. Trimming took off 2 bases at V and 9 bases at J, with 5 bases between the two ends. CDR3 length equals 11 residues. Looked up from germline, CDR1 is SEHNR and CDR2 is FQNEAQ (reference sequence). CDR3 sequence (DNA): TGTGCCAGCAGCTTACGCGGTGAGCAGTTCTTC. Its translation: CASSLRGEQFF.

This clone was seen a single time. The CDR3: CASSLGRETQYF. In DNA form, the CDR3 reads TGCGCCAGCAGCTTGGGGCGGGAGACCCAGTACTTC. The J gene is TRBJ2-5, the V gene TRBV5-1; the D is unclear. V lost 0 bases and J lost 5, with 5 bases in between. CDR3 length: 12 residues. Germline CDR1 SGHRS, CDR2 YFSETQ.

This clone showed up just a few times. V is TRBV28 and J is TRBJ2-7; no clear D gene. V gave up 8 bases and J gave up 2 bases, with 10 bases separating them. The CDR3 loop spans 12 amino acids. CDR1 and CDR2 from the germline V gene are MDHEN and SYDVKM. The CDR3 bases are TGTGCCAGCGCTGGGCTCGCCTACGAGCAGTACTTC. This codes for CASAGLAYEQYF.

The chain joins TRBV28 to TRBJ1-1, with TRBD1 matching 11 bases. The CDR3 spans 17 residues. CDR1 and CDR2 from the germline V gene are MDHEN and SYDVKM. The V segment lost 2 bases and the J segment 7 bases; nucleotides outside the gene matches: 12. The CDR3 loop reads CASSLPRTGGGQFEAFF. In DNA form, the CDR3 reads TGTGCCAGCAGTTTACCAAGGACAGGGGGCGGCCAATTTGAAGCTTTCTTT. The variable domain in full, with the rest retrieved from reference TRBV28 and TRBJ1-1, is DVKVTQSSRYLVKRTGEKVFLECVQDMDHENMFWYRQDPGLGLRLIYFSYDVKMKEKGDIPEGYSVSREKKERFSLILESASTNQTSMYLCASSLPRTGGGQFEAFFGQGTRLTVV.

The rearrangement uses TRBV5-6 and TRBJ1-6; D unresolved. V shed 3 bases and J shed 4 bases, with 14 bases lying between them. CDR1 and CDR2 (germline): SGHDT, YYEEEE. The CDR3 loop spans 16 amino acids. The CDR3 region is CASSYGHNTYNSPLHF. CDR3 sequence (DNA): TGTGCCAGCAGCTATGGGCACAACACTTATAATTCACCCCTCCACTTT.

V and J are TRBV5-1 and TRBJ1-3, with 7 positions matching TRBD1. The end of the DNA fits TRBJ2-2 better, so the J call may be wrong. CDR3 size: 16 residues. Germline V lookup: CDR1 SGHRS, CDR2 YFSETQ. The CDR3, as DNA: TGCGCCAGCAGCAACCGACAGGGCAGGAGCACCGGGGAGCTGTTTTTT. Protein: CASSNRQGRSTGELFF.

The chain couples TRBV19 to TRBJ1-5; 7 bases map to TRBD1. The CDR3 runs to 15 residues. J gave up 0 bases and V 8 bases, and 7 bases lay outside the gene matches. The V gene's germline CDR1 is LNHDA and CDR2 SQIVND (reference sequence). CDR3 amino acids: CASSLQGLSNQPQHF. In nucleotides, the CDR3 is TGTGCCAGTTCCCTACAGGGGCTTAGCAATCAGCCCCAGCATTTT.

The DNA of the CDR3 is TGTGCCAGCAGCTCCCCCCCCACGAGTCGGCAGTACTTC. It encodes CASSSPPTSRQYF. The J gene is TRBJ2-7, the V gene TRBV7-2; D remains unclear. The CDR3 sequence is 13 residues long. V shed 4 bases and J shed 9 bases, with 16 bases lying between them. Germline loops: CDR1 SGHTA, CDR2 FQGNSA.

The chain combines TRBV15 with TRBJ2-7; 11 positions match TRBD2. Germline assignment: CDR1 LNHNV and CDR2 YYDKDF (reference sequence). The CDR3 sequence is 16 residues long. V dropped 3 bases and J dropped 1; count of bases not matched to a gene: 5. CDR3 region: CATSRVLAGASYEQYF. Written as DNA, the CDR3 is TGTGCCACCAGCAGGGTACTAGCGGGAGCTTCCTACGAGCAGTACTTC.

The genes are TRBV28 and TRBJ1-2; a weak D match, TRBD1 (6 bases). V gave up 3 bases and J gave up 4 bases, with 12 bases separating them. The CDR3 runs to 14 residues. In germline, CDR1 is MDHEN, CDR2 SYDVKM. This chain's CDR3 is CASSFGGASYGYTF. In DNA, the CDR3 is TGTGCCAGCAGTTTTGGGGGGGCTTCCTATGGCTACACCTTC.

CDR3 sequence: CASSSRTSGRVGQETQYF. Here the CDR3 DNA reads TGTGCCAGCAGTTCCCGGACTAGCGGGAGGGTAGGACAAGAGACCCAGTACTTC. The V call is TRBV27, the J call TRBJ2-5; 15 bases agree with TRBD2. This CDR3 spans 18 amino acids. Germline lookup yields CDR1 MNHEY and CDR2 SMNVEV (reference sequence). Losses at the gene ends were 4 bases for V and 2 bases for J; bases not matched to a gene: 8.

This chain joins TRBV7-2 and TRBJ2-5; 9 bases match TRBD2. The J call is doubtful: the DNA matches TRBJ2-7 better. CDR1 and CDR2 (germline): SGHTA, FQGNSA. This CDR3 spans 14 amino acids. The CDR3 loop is CASSPHRGGDEQYF. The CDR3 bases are TGTGCCAGCAGCCCCCACCGCGGGGGGGACGAGCAGTACTTC.

CDR3 DNA: TGTGCCAGCAGCTTGACCGGGACAGTGAATCAGCCCCAGCATTTT. It translates to CASSLTGTVNQPQHF. V is TRBV11-2 and J is TRBJ1-5, with 7 nucleotides matching TRBD1. With V trimmed by 3 bases and J by 4 bases, 6 bases remained unmatched. The CDR3 has 15 amino acids. Germline CDR1 and CDR2: SGHAT and FQNNGV.

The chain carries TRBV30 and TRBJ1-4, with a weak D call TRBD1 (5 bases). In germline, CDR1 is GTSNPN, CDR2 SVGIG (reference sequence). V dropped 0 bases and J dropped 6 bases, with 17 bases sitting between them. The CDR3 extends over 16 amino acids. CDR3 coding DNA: TGTGCCTGGAGTGTAGCATTGGGGCGTTTTGATGAAAAACTGTTTTTT. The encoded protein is CAWSVALGRFDEKLFF.

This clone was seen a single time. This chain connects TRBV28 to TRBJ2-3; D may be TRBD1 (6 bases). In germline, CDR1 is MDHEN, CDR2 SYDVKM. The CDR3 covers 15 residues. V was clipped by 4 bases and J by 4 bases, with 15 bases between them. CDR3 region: CASSSPAGVADTQYF. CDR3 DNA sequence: TGTGCCAGCAGTTCCCCCGCAGGGGTGGCAGATACGCAGTATTTT.

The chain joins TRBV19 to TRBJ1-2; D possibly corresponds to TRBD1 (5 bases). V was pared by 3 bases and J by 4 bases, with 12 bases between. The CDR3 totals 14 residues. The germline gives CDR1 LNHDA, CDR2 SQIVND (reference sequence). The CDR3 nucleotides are TGTGCCAGTAGTATTAACAGGAGAGTCTATGGCTACACCTTC. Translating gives CASSINRRVYGYTF.

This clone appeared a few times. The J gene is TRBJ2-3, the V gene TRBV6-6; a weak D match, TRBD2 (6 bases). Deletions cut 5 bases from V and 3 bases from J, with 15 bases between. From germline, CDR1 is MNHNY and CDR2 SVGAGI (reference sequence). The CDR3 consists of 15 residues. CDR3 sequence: CASSQRGTITDTQYF. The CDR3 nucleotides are TGTGCCAGCAGTCAACGGGGGACCATAACAGATACGCAGTATTTT.